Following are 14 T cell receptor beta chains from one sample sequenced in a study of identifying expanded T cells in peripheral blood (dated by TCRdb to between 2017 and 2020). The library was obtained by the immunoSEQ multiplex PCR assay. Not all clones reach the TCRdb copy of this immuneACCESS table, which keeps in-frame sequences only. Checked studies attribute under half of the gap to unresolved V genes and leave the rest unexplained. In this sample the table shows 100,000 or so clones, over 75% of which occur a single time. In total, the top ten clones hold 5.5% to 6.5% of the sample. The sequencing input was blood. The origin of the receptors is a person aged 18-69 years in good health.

Here the CDR3 reads CASSKPDREYEKLFF. In DNA, the CDR3 is TGCGCCAGCAGCAAACCCGACAGGGAGTATGAAAAACTGTTTTTT. The chain uses TRBV4-1 and TRBJ1-4, with 7 bases identical to TRBD1. The CDR3 loop spans 15 amino acids. Unmatched junction bases numbered 9, after V lost 5 bases and J lost 6 bases. In germline, CDR1 is MGHRA, CDR2 YSYEKL.

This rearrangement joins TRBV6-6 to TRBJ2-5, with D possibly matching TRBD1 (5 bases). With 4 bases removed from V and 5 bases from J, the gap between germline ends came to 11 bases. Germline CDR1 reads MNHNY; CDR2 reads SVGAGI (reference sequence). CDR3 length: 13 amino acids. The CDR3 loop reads CASSSRQTETQYF. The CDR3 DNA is TGTGCCAGCAGTTCCAGACAGACGGAGACCCAGTACTTC.

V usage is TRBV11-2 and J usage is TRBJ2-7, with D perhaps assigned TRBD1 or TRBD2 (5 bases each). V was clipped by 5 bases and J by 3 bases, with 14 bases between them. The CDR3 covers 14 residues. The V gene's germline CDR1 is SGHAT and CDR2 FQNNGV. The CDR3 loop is CASSHRDGHYEQYF. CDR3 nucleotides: TGTGCCAGCAGCCACCGGGACGGACACTACGAGCAGTACTTC.

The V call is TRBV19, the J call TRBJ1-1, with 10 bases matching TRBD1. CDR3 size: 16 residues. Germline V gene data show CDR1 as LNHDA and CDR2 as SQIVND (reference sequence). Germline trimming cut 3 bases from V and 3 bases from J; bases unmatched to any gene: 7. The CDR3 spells CASSIDRGLLDTEAFF. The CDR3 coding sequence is TGTGCCAGTAGTATCGACAGGGGGCTGTTAGACACTGAAGCTTTCTTT.

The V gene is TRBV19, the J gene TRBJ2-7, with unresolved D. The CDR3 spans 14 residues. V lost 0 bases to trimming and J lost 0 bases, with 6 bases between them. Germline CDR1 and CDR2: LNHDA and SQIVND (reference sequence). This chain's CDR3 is CASSIDGFSYEQYF. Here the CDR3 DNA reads TGTGCCAGTAGTATAGATGGGTTCTCCTACGAGCAGTACTTC.

The CDR3 nucleotides are TGTGCCAGCAGCGAACCGGGACGGCAAGAGACCCAGTACTTC. Amino acids: CASSEPGRQETQYF. The V call is TRBV14, the J call TRBJ2-5; D tentatively reads TRBD1 or TRBD2 (5 bases each). The CDR3 is made up of 14 amino acids. V gave up 5 bases and J gave up 2 bases, with 12 bases separating them. Germline V lookup: CDR1 SGHDN, CDR2 FVKESK.

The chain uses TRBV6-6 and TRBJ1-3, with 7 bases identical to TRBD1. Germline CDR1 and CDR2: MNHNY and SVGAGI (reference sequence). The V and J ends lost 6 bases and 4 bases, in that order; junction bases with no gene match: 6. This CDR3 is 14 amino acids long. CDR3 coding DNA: TGTGCCAGCAGGGAGGGGGGACAGGGAAACACCATATATTTT. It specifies CASREGGQGNTIYF.

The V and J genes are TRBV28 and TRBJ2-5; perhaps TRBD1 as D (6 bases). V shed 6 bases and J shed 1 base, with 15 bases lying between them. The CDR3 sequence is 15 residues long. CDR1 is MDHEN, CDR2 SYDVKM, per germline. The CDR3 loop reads CASSRVQGTQETQYF. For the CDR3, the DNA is TGTGCCAGCAGCCGGGTACAGGGCACCCAAGAGACCCAGTACTTC.

The CDR3 nucleotides read TGTGCCAGCAGTCCTAATGTGAACTACGAGCAGTACTTC. It specifies CASSPNVNYEQYF. V gene TRBV6-5 combines with J gene TRBJ2-7; D ambiguous. In germline, CDR1 is MNHEY, CDR2 SVGAGI. CDR3 length: 13 residues. Trimming shortened V by 5 bases and J by 3 bases, and 11 bases separated the two germline ends.

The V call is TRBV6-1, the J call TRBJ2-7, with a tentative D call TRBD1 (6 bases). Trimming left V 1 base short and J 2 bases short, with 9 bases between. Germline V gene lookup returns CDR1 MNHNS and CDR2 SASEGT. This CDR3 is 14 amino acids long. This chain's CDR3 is CASSEGGQPYEQYF. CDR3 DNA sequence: TGTGCCAGCAGTGAAGGGGGACAACCCTACGAGCAGTACTTC.

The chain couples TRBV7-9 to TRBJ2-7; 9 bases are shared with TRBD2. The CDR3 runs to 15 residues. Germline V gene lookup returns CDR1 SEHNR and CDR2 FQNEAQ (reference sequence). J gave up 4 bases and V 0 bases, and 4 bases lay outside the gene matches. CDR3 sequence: CASSLAMTSGYEQYF. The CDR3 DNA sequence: TGTGCCAGCAGCTTAGCGATGACTAGCGGTTACGAGCAGTACTTC.

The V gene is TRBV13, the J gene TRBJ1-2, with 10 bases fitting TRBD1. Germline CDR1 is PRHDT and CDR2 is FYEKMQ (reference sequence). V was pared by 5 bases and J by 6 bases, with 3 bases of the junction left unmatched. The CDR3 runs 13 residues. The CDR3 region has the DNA TGTGCCAGCAGCGTCGGGACAGGGGATGGCTACACCTTC. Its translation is CASSVGTGDGYTF.

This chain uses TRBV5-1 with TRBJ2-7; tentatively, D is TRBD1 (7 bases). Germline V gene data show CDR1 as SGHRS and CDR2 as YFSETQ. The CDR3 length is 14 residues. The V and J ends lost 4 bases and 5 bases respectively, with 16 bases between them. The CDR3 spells CASSAGQPIHEQYF. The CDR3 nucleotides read TGCGCCAGCAGCGCGGGACAGCCTATTCACGAGCAGTACTTC.

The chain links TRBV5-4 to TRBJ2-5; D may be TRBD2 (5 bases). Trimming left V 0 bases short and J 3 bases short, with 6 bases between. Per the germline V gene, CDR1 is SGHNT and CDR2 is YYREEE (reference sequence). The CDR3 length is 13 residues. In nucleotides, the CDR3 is TGTGCCAGCAGCTTGGGAGCGGAAGAGACCCAGTACTTC. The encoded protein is CASSLGAEETQYF.